A selection of T cell receptor beta chains follows, all from one sample in a study of blood T cells in healthy people across ages. Via MiXCR, TCRdb re-called the 5' RACE reads, giving one row per CDR3 protein. The table has 700,000 to 900,000 distinct CDR3 sequences, around a quarter seen once; the top ten hold 2.5% to 3.5%. These same records also appear under a second study, on T cells of mothers and their children.

Sequencing used blood. The receptors were gathered from a boy aged 10-17 years in good health. Both conserved end residues are part of each CDR3. Fields, in order: clone size, J gene, D gene, V gene, CDR3 length, CDR3 DNA, CDR3 protein. A D gene is named only where the DNA matches it firmly. Clone size appears in some rows only: once, few, many, or a class for an expanded clone.

size: few; J: TRBJ2-2; D: -; V: TRBV2; length: 16; DNA: TGTGCCAGCGGGGGGCAGGCTACGAGTAACACCGGGGAGCTGTTTTTT; CDR3: CASGGQATSNTGELFF
size: -; J: TRBJ1-1; D: -; V: TRBV12-3/TRBV12-4; length: 14; DNA: TGTGCCAGCAGGGCGACGGTGAGAAACGCTGAAGCTTTCTTT; CDR3: CASRATVRNAEAFF
size: once; J: TRBJ2-2; D: -; V: TRBV21-1; length: 17; DNA: TGTGCCAGCAGCAAAGCGGGGGGGGCGGCTAACCCCGGGGAGCTGTTTTTT; CDR3: CASSKAGGAANPGELFF
size: -; J: TRBJ2-1; D: -; V: TRBV7-9; length: 13; DNA: TGTGCCAGCAGCTTAGCCTCTCGGGATGAGCAGTTCTTC; CDR3: CASSLASRDEQFF
size: -; J: TRBJ2-6; D: -; V: TRBV2; length: 16; DNA: TGTGCCAGCAGTGAAGCTTCCCACTCTGGGGCCAACGTCCTGACTTTC; CDR3: CASSEASHSGANVLTF
size: -; J: TRBJ1-4; D: -; V: TRBV2; length: 13; DNA: TGTGCCAGCAGTGGCCCCGGAGGGGAAAAACTGTTTTTT; CDR3: CASSGPGGEKLFF
size: -; J: TRBJ2-7; D: -; V: TRBV29-1; length: 12; DNA: TGCAGCGTTATTCCGGACAGCTACGAGCAGTACTTC; CDR3: CSVIPDSYEQYF
size: -; J: TRBJ2-3; D: -; V: TRBV9; length: 15; DNA: TGTGCCAGCAGCGTAGGGAATCTCGTCACAGATACGCAGTATTTT; CDR3: CASSVGNLVTDTQYF
size: few; J: TRBJ2-6; D: -; V: TRBV4-1; length: 15; DNA: TGCGCCAGCAGCCCTGGTCCGCGGGGGGCCAACGTCCTGACTTTC; CDR3: CASSPGPRGANVLTF
size: few; J: TRBJ2-6; D: -; V: TRBV9; length: 17; DNA: TGTGCCAGCAGCGTATCAGGTGGGCTGGCTGGGGCCAACGTCCTGACTTTC; CDR3: CASSVSGGLAGANVLTF
size: -; J: TRBJ2-1; D: -; V: TRBV6-1; length: 16; DNA: TGTGCCAGCAGTCGAGTACAGCGGAGCTCCTACAATGAGCAGTTCTTC; CDR3: CASSRVQRSSYNEQFF
size: few; J: TRBJ2-5; D: -; V: TRBV3-1; length: 15; DNA: TGTGCCAGCAGCCAAGATTATGGGGTCCAAGAGACCCAGTACTTC; CDR3: CASSQDYGVQETQYF
size: -; J: TRBJ2-4; D: -; V: TRBV6-5; length: 16; DNA: TGTGCCAGCAGTTACGACACTTCCCCTAAGGAAAACATTCAGTACTTC; CDR3: CASSYDTSPKENIQYF
size: -; J: TRBJ2-5; D: -; V: TRBV7-3; length: 15; DNA: TGTGCCAGCAGCTTTACAGCTAGCCACGCTGGGACCCAGTACTTC; CDR3: CASSFTASHAGTQYF
size: -; J: TRBJ2-1; D: TRBD2; V: TRBV15; length: 14; DNA: TGTGCCACCAGCAGAGATGGACTAGCCAATGAGCAGTTCTTC; CDR3: CATSRDGLANEQFF
size: few; J: TRBJ1-1; D: -; V: TRBV4-1; length: 14; DNA: TGCGCCAGCAGCGACGGCGGGGTGGGCACTGAAGCTTTCTTT; CDR3: CASSDGGVGTEAFF
size: -; J: TRBJ1-4; D: TRBD1; V: TRBV10-3; length: 14; DNA: TGTGCCATCAGGGCGTCGACAGGGAAGGAAAAACTGTTTTTT; CDR3: CAIRASTGKEKLFF
size: -; J: TRBJ2-3; D: -; V: TRBV20-1; length: 14; DNA: TGCAGTGCTAGTGGGTCCGGGATCACAGATACGCAGTATTTT; CDR3: CSASGSGITDTQYF
size: -; J: TRBJ1-2; D: -; V: TRBV7-3; length: 16; DNA: TGTGCCAGCAGCTTAACGTACACGGGAGACGCTTATGGCTACACCTTC; CDR3: CASSLTYTGDAYGYTF
size: few; J: TRBJ2-5; D: TRBD2; V: TRBV7-2; length: 14; DNA: TGTGCCGGCAGCTTAATCTCTAGCGGAGAGACCCAGTACTTC; CDR3: CAGSLISSGETQYF
size: -; J: TRBJ2-7; D: -; V: TRBV4-1; length: 15; DNA: TGCGCCAGCAGCCAAAGTACGGGGAGGTCTGGGGAGCAGTACTTC; CDR3: CASSQSTGRSGEQYF
size: few; J: TRBJ2-5; D: -; V: TRBV5-1; length: 14; DNA: TGCGCCAGCAGCAACCTTGGGGGGTCCGAGACCCAGTACTTC; CDR3: CASSNLGGSETQYF